These 5 T cell receptor beta chains were all obtained from the same sample, sequenced in a study of cytomegalovirus exposure and HLA in healthy donors. Assay used: immunoSEQ multiplex PCR; TCRdb lists only in-frame clones, some missing. The table records about 100,000 clones, approximately 85% of them present only once. The sample comprised PBMCs. All receptors derive from a woman younger than 30 in good health and CMV-seronegative.

The chain recombines TRBV19 with TRBJ1-1, with 8 bases lining up with TRBD1. The CDR3 runs 16 residues. V was pared by 5 bases and J by 2 bases, with 10 bases of the junction left unmatched. Germline V lookup: CDR1 LNHDA, CDR2 SQIVND (reference sequence). CDR3 region: CASSWGLTGGNTEAFF. CDR3 coding DNA: TGTGCCAGTAGTTGGGGACTTACAGGGGGAAACACTGAAGCTTTCTTT.

The V call is TRBV11-2, the J call TRBJ1-4; D is ambiguous. This CDR3 is built from 15 residues. Germline V gene sequence: CDR1 SGHAT, CDR2 FQNNGV. V was clipped by 4 bases and J by 6 bases, with 15 bases between them. For the CDR3, the DNA is TGTGCCAGCAGCTCAATCAGGCCGCCCCATGAAAAACTGTTTTTT. Residues: CASSSIRPPHEKLFF.

This clone was recorded only once. The genes are TRBV18 and TRBJ2-2; no firm D call. The CDR3 extends over 16 amino acids. Trimming took off 3 bases at V and 0 bases at J, with 11 bases between the two ends. Looked up from germline, CDR1 is KGHSH and CDR2 is LQKENI. CDR3 sequence (DNA): TGTGCCAGCTCACCTAACTTGCTCTCGAACACCGGGGAGCTGTTTTTT. It codes for CASSPNLLSNTGELFF.

This chain uses TRBV6-5 with TRBJ2-2; 8 nucleotides line up with TRBD2. The CDR3 extends over 15 amino acids. The germline gives CDR1 MNHEY, CDR2 SVGAGI. Trimming took 4 bases from V and 7 from J; bases not matched to a gene: 8. CDR3 bases: TGTGCCAGCAGTTTACGAGCGGGGGTGGGCGGGGAGCTGTTTTTT. The encoded protein is CASSLRAGVGGELFF.

V usage is TRBV7-9 and J usage is TRBJ1-2; D not resolved. The germline gives CDR1 SEHNR, CDR2 FQNEAQ (reference sequence). Trimming left V 4 bases short and J 2 bases short, with 17 bases between. The CDR3 is 16 amino acids. As DNA, the CDR3 is TGTGCCAGCAGCTCCGGAGGAGTAGAGAGAAACTATGGCTACACCTTC. Its translation is CASSSGGVERNYGYTF.